Below, 14 T cell receptor beta chains from the same sample are listed, as sequenced in a study of blood T cells in healthy people across ages. Sample-barcoded 5' priming and a J-beta primer mix drove a second PCR of roughly 7 to 11 cycles. TCRdb re-analysed the 5' RACE reads in MiXCR, keeping a single row per CDR3 protein. This sample has just over 1 million distinct CDR3 sequences, with 40% to 45% found just once. Sequenced input: blood. The receptors shown here come from a woman aged 60 to 75 in good health.

The genes are TRBV2 and TRBJ2-2, with 8 bases fitting TRBD2. The CDR3 length is 15 residues. The germline gives CDR1 SNHLY, CDR2 FYNNEI. V gave up 6 bases and J gave up 6 bases; unmatched junction bases: 9. CDR3 sequence (DNA): TGTGCCAGCAGGGCTCAAGCGGGAGTTGCCGGGGAGCTGTTTTTT. Translation gives CASRAQAGVAGELFF.

Note on this clonotype: At one end, the junction sequence differs from germline, possibly due to a read error. The V gene is TRBV2, the J gene TRBJ2-7; the match to TRBD2 covers 9 bases. The CDR3 covers 11 residues. The germline V gene encodes CDR1 SNHLY and CDR2 FYNNEI. Written as DNA, the CDR3 is TGTGCCGGGACTAGCTCCCACGAGCAGTACTTC. Translation: CAGTSSHEQYF.

The sample holds many counts of this clonotype. The chain is built from TRBV20-1 and TRBJ2-5; 10 bases agree with TRBD1. The CDR3 sequence is 13 residues long. In germline, CDR1 is DFQATT, CDR2 SNEGSKA (reference sequence). Trimming at V came to 5 bases and at J to 1 base, leaving 1 base not matched to a gene. The CDR3 protein is CSARTGGQETQYF. The CDR3 bases are TGCAGTGCTCGGACAGGGGGCCAAGAGACCCAGTACTTC.

This clonotype showed up many times. The genes are TRBV9 and TRBJ2-5; 7 bases fit TRBD1. The CDR3 runs to 14 residues. CDR1 is SGDLS and CDR2 is YYNGEE in the germline V gene. The V and J ends lost 0 bases and 11 bases, in that order; junction bases with no gene match: 10. The CDR3: CASSVAYRGGEQYF. Written as DNA, the CDR3 is TGTGCCAGCAGCGTAGCGTACAGGGGTGGGGAGCAGTACTTC.

In its sample, this clonotype was seen a few times. The chain has TRBV12-3 or TRBV12-4 and TRBJ1-2, with D possibly matching TRBD1 (6 bases). The CDR3 is made up of 14 amino acids. V dropped 4 bases and J dropped 6 bases, with 15 bases sitting between them. As DNA, the CDR3 is TGTGCCAGCAGTTCCAAATTAGGGGGGAATGGCTACACCTTC. It encodes CASSSKLGGNGYTF.

This clonotype was counted a few times. This could be a read error, since a much larger clone is one nucleotide away. The chain recombines TRBV7-9 with TRBJ2-3, with 11 bases lining up with TRBD2. Trimming at V came to 3 bases and at J to 3 bases, leaving 5 bases not matched to a gene. The CDR3 runs to 16 residues. From germline, CDR1 is SEHNR and CDR2 FQNEAQ (reference sequence). This chain's CDR3 is CASSLAASGRTDTQYF. In DNA form, the CDR3 reads TGTGCCAGCAGCTTGGCGGCTAGCGGGAGGACAGATACGCAGTATTTT.

A note on this clonotype: A much larger clone lies one base from this, so it may be a read error. This rearrangement joins TRBV3-1 to TRBJ2-1, with D tentatively TRBD1 or TRBD2 (6 bases each). The CDR3 runs to 15 residues. Germline CDR1 and CDR2: LGHDT and YNNKEL (reference sequence). CDR3: CASSPQGGYTNERFF. The DNA for the CDR3 is TGTGCCAGCAGCCCCCAAGGGGGGTACACGAATGAGCGGTTCTTC.

The rearrangement uses TRBV9 and TRBJ2-7; D may be TRBD1 or TRBD2 (6 bases each). CDR3 length equals 17 residues. The germline V gene has CDR1 SGDLS and CDR2 YYNGEE. V lost 4 bases and J lost 4, with 24 bases in between. For the CDR3, the DNA is TGTGCCAGCAGCCCTCTTCAGGGGTACGGGAGCCAGTACGAGCAGTACTTC. This encodes CASSPLQGYGSQYEQYF.

This clonotype was seen more than once but under ten times. V and J are TRBV5-1 and TRBJ1-2, with TRBD1 identical over 8 bases. Looked up from germline, CDR1 is SGHRS and CDR2 is YFSETQ. The CDR3 spans 14 residues. V lost 4 bases and J lost 6; bases outside the gene matches: 8. CDR3 in DNA: TGCGCCAGCAGCCCGGATGGACAGGGCAATGGCTACACCTTC. Its translation is CASSPDGQGNGYTF.

In its sample, this clonotype was seen a few times. This chain joins TRBV7-8 and TRBJ1-5; D perhaps matches TRBD1 (5 bases). V lost 0 bases and J 1 base, leaving 7 bases between the germline ends. The CDR3 runs to 15 residues. Germline CDR1 reads SGHVS; CDR2 reads FQNEAQ. As DNA, the CDR3 is TGTGCCAGCAGCTTAGCCAGGGACAGCAATCAGCCCCAGCATTTT. Translated, it gives CASSLARDSNQPQHF.

The chain employs TRBV20-1 and TRBJ2-1, with D unclear. Germline CDR1 DFQATT, CDR2 SNEGSKA (reference sequence). The V and J ends lost 2 bases and 4 bases respectively, with 6 bases between them. This CDR3 is 12 amino acids long. CDR3 region: CSARSLYNEQFF. The CDR3, as DNA: TGCAGTGCTAGATCACTGTACAATGAGCAGTTCTTC.

Turning to this clonotype: The germline gene is not matched at one end of the junction; a read error may be the cause. The chain uses TRBV18 and TRBJ2-1; 9 bases are a match to TRBD2. This CDR3 comprises 13 residues. Germline V gene sequence: CDR1 KGHSH, CDR2 LQKENI. The CDR3 nucleotides read TGTGCCGGCTCACCCGGACTAGCGACTGAGCAGTTCTTC. Translation: CAGSPGLATEQFF.

This clonotype occurred a few times. J is TRBJ1-5 and V is TRBV2; D not certain. Germline values: CDR1 SNHLY, CDR2 FYNNEI. Deletions cut 6 bases from V and 3 bases from J, with 15 bases between. The CDR3 sequence is 15 residues long. CDR3 loop: CASSLSGGNNQPQHF. Here the CDR3 DNA reads TGTGCCAGCAGCCTTAGCGGAGGAAACAATCAGCCCCAGCATTTT.

The sample holds a few counts of this clonotype. The genes are TRBV6-1 and TRBJ1-1; no firm D call. Germline CDR1 is MNHNS and CDR2 is SASEGT. V was cut by 1 base and J by 0 bases, with 3 bases left in between. The CDR3 covers 13 residues. The CDR3 nucleotides are TGTGCCAGCAGTGAAGTGATGAACACTGAAGCTTTCTTT. It encodes CASSEVMNTEAFF.